These 2 T cell receptor beta chains share one sample of origin, sequenced in a study of glioma-infiltrating T cells. The iRepertoire nested amplicon-rescue multiplex PCR amplified TCR alpha and beta CDR3s from RNA. One entry per CDR3 protein, called by TCRdb with MiXCR from the multiplex PCR reads. The sample gives approximately 93,000 distinct CDR3 sequences, 35% to 50% of which show up once; around two fifths is in the top ten. Sample: glioma tissue, nonneoplastic brain tissue, or PBMCs (not recorded which). Every receptor here comes from a human donor with low-grade glioma or glioblastoma, undergoing nonglioma brain surgery, or in good health (not recorded which).

A remark on this clonotype: The junction does not match germline at one end; this may be a read error. This chain links TRBV3-1 with TRBJ1-1; possible D gene TRBD1, 6 bases. The germline V gene has CDR1 LGHDT and CDR2 YNNKEL (reference sequence). CDR3 length: 14 amino acids. The CDR3 protein is CASNPKGGRTGAFF. The CDR3 DNA reads TGTGCCAGCAACCCAAAGGGGGGCCGGACTGGAGCTTTCTTT.

This clonotype showed up many times. The chain couples TRBV2 to TRBJ1-1, with TRBD1 as a possible D gene (5 bases). Germline V gives CDR1 SNHLY, CDR2 FYNNEI. V lost 2 bases, J lost 1 base, and 11 bases lay in between. The CDR3 loop spans 15 amino acids. The CDR3 nucleotides read TGTGCCAGCAGTGAAATGGGGGGATCGAACACTGAAGCTTTCTTT. Translation gives CASSEMGGSNTEAFF.